The 14 T cell receptor beta chains presented below share a single source sample, sequenced in a study of cytomegalovirus exposure and HLA in healthy donors. PCR amplification relied on 60 Vbeta primers (plus 13 Jbeta primers). Here immunoSEQ multiplex PCR was the method, and the copy in TCRdb shows in-frame clones only, minus some. Of 150,000 or so clones in the sample, around 70% were seen once. The sample taken for sequencing was PBMCs. The receptor set was obtained from a young man in good health and CMV-seropositive.

The chain uses TRBV6-5 and TRBJ1-5; a possible D gene is TRBD1 (5 bases). Germline V gene sequence: CDR1 MNHEY, CDR2 SVGAGI. The CDR3 has 15 residues. V was shortened by 8 bases and J by 2 bases, with 16 bases between the two germline ends. The CDR3 DNA sequence: TGTGCCAGCTGGGGGGGAATAGGGGGCAATCAGCCCCAGCATTTT. It codes for CASWGGIGGNQPQHF.

This chain links TRBV19 with TRBJ1-5; a weak D match, TRBD1 (5 bases). This CDR3 is built from 20 residues. Per the germline V gene, CDR1 is LNHDA and CDR2 is SQIVND (reference sequence). The V end lost 3 bases, the J end lost 0 bases, and 24 bases lay between the germline ends. CDR3 DNA sequence: TGTGCCAGTAGTATTACGCCCTGGGACTCAAACCCATATAGCAATCAGCCCCAGCATTTT. It specifies CASSITPWDSNPYSNQPQHF.

V is TRBV12-5 and J is TRBJ1-4, with D perhaps matching TRBD1 (6 bases). V lost 6 bases, J lost 10 bases, and 15 bases lay in between. The V gene's germline CDR1 is LGHNT and CDR2 FRNRAP. The CDR3 contains 13 residues. Written as DNA, the CDR3 is TGTGCTAGTGGCTTAGGGGGAATCGGAAAACTGTTTTTT. It codes for CASGLGGIGKLFF.

The V gene is TRBV27, the J gene TRBJ1-6; D is possibly TRBD1 (5 bases). This CDR3 comprises 15 residues. Trimming removed 6 bases at V and 7 bases at J, with 16 bases between. Germline-derived CDR1 and CDR2 are MNHEY and SMNVEV (reference sequence). CDR3 sequence: CASSLTTEENSPLHF. The DNA of the CDR3 is TGTGCCAGCAGCCTGACGACAGAAGAGAATTCACCCCTCCACTTT.

V gene TRBV7-3 combines with J gene TRBJ1-1; no firm D call. CDR1 and CDR2 (germline): SGHTA, FQGTGA. This CDR3 has 14 amino acids. Trimming left V 1 base short and J 7 bases short, with 13 bases between. The CDR3 reads CASSLSPGPFEAFF. DNA for the CDR3: TGTGCCAGCAGCTTAAGCCCCGGTCCCTTTGAAGCTTTCTTT.

The genes are TRBV18 and TRBJ2-2; 10 positions match TRBD2. Germline trimming cut 7 bases from V and 2 bases from J; bases unmatched to any gene: 7. The CDR3 loop spans 16 amino acids. Germline V gene sequence: CDR1 KGHSH, CDR2 LQKENI. This CDR3 is CASWASGRKNTGELFF. In nucleotides, the CDR3 is TGTGCCAGCTGGGCTAGCGGGAGAAAAAACACCGGGGAGCTGTTTTTT. Complete variable domain (other parts from reference TRBV18 and TRBJ2-2): NAGVMQNPRHLVRRRGQEARLRCSPMKGHSHVYWYRQLPEEGLKFMVYLQKENIIDESGMPKERFSAEFPKEGPSILRIQQVVRGDSAAYFCASWASGRKNTGELFFGEGSRLTVL.

This chain connects TRBV2 to TRBJ2-1, with 9 bases aligning to TRBD1. CDR1 and CDR2 from the germline V gene are SNHLY and FYNNEI. This CDR3 spans 18 amino acids. Trimming at V came to 4 bases and at J to 7 bases, leaving 17 bases not matched to a gene. CDR3 sequence (DNA): TGTGCCAGCAGTGCCCCTGGACAGGGGTCCCTTTGGAAAAATGAGCAGTTCTTC. This gives the protein CASSAPGQGSLWKNEQFF.

The chain recombines TRBV29-1 with TRBJ2-5; D possibly corresponds to TRBD1 (6 bases). Trimming left V 6 bases short and J 1 base short, with 12 bases between. The CDR3 is 13 amino acids. Germline assignment: CDR1 SQVTM and CDR2 ANQGSEA. CDR3 sequence reads: CSVRGTLQETQYF. The CDR3 DNA sequence: TGCAGCGTCAGGGGAACCCTCCAAGAGACCCAGTACTTC.

The J gene is TRBJ1-1, the V gene TRBV27, with TRBD1 identical over 9 bases. Germline CDR1 and CDR2: MNHEY and SMNVEV (reference sequence). V dropped 6 bases and J dropped 1; count of bases not matched to a gene: 6. The CDR3 runs 15 residues. CDR3 in amino acids: CASSRTGARNTEAFF. DNA of the CDR3: TGTGCCAGCAGCCGGACAGGGGCCCGGAACACTGAAGCTTTCTTT.

CDR3 loop: CASSEGQGAHYGYTF. Here the CDR3 DNA reads TGTGCCAGCAGCGAGGGACAGGGGGCCCACTATGGCTACACCTTC. The chain recombines TRBV5-4 with TRBJ1-2, with 12 bases that match TRBD1. This CDR3 contains 15 residues. Germline V gene data show CDR1 as SGHNT and CDR2 as YYREEE (reference sequence). With V trimmed by 4 bases and J by 3 bases, 4 bases remained unmatched.

This clone was counted once. V and J are TRBV4-1 and TRBJ2-3; D is possibly TRBD2 (6 bases). There are 14 residues in the CDR3. The V and J ends lost 0 bases and 4 bases respectively, with 8 bases between them. In germline, CDR1 is MGHRA, CDR2 YSYEKL. The CDR3 reads CASSQDWRADTQYF. The CDR3 DNA reads as TGCGCCAGCAGCCAAGATTGGAGGGCAGATACGCAGTATTTT.

The chain has TRBV5-1 and TRBJ2-1; 11 positions match TRBD2. Germline V CDR1 and CDR2: SGHRS, YFSETQ. V shed 0 bases and J 7 bases; nucleotides not matched to a gene: 6. The CDR3 runs to 16 residues. The CDR3 region is CASSLGIAGGPNEQFF. The CDR3 DNA is TGCGCCAGCAGCTTGGGGATAGCGGGAGGGCCGAATGAGCAGTTCTTC.

The chain couples TRBV7-3 to TRBJ1-2, with 9 bases aligning to TRBD1. V dropped 3 bases and J dropped 5; count of bases not matched to a gene: 1. This CDR3 is 13 amino acids long. Per the germline V gene, CDR1 is SGHTA and CDR2 is FQGTGA. The CDR3 nucleotides are TGTGCCAGCAGCTTGACAGGGGGATATGGCTACACCTTC. Its translation: CASSLTGGYGYTF.

The chain couples TRBV7-2 to TRBJ2-5; 7 nucleotides line up with TRBD2. V lost 4 bases, J lost 2 bases, and 7 bases stayed unmatched. Germline values: CDR1 SGHTA, CDR2 FQGNSA. The CDR3 has 15 residues. The DNA for the CDR3 is TGTGCCAGCAGCTCCAGCGGGACCTTACAAGAGACCCAGTACTTC. Translation: CASSSSGTLQETQYF.